The next 18 T cell receptor beta chains were all read from a single sample in a study of T cell responses to AZD1222 COVID-19 vaccine (dated by TCRdb to about 2021). The library was produced with the immunoSEQ multiplex PCR assay. What TCRdb holds here is the immuneACCESS table cut down to in-frame rearrangements. Part of the clones is not present; checked against another copy, under half of the missing clones reflect an unresolved V gene, and the others are unexplained. Across this sample there are some 180,000 clones, with 94% seen only once. Around 1.6% of the sample is taken by the ten largest. The time point label on this specimen signifies: about 28 days (+/-7) after the second vaccine dose. The specimen was peripheral blood, collected 28 days after the second AZD1222 dose. Receptors originate from an adult who received the AZD1222 COVID-19 vaccine.

The gene calls are TRBV6-6 and TRBJ1-6; D unresolved. Germline lookup yields CDR1 MNHNY and CDR2 SVGAGI (reference sequence). The CDR3 runs 16 residues. V was shortened by 7 bases and J by 8 bases, with 21 bases between the two germline ends. CDR3 in amino acids: CASIKLARSGDSPLHF. The CDR3 nucleotides are TGTGCCAGCATCAAATTGGCACGGTCCGGCGATTCACCCCTCCACTTT.

This clone was detected a few times. The chain combines TRBV19 with TRBJ2-1; TRBD1 matches at 9 bases. This CDR3 region has 17 residues. V was clipped by 2 bases and J by 3 bases; unmatched bases: 8. The germline gives CDR1 LNHDA, CDR2 SQIVND (reference sequence). CDR3 nucleotides: TGTGCCAGTAGTATATGGGGCACAGGGGGCTTCTACAATGAGCAGTTCTTC. Amino acid sequence: CASSIWGTGGFYNEQFF.

The chain combines TRBV28 with TRBJ1-2; D is ambiguous. The germline V and J ends were trimmed by 6 bases and 4 bases, with 9 bases remaining between them. CDR3 length: 12 residues. In germline, CDR1 is MDHEN, CDR2 SYDVKM. This CDR3 reads CASSQSGYGYTF. DNA of the CDR3: TGTGCCAGCAGCCAGAGCGGCTATGGCTACACCTTC.

V and J are TRBV30 and TRBJ2-7; the D is unclear. Germline V lookup: CDR1 GTSNPN, CDR2 SVGIG (reference sequence). V was trimmed by 0 bases and J by 2 bases, leaving 5 bases between them. The CDR3 runs to 12 residues. The chain's CDR3 is CAWSVPAYEQYF. As DNA, the CDR3 is TGTGCCTGGAGTGTACCAGCCTACGAGCAGTACTTC.

The rearrangement uses TRBV28 and TRBJ1-4, with TRBD1 as a possible D gene (6 bases). Germline CDR1 reads MDHEN; CDR2 reads SYDVKM. V lost 6 bases and J lost 4, with 9 bases in between. The CDR3 runs 13 residues. The CDR3 nucleotides read TGTGCCAGCAGGAGGACAGTTAATGAAAAACTGTTTTTT. It translates to CASRRTVNEKLFF.

The chain combines TRBV11-2 with TRBJ2-2; D gene ambiguous. The ends were cut back, 5 bases at V and 1 base at J, with 14 bases in the middle. The CDR3 is made up of 16 amino acids. Per germline, CDR1 SGHAT and CDR2 FQNNGV. The CDR3 spells CASSPGGSVNTGELFF. The CDR3 region has the DNA TGTGCCAGCAGCCCCGGTGGGTCGGTGAACACCGGGGAGCTGTTTTTT.

This chain connects TRBV27 to TRBJ1-1; 10 bases are a match to TRBD1. The CDR3 contains 17 residues. CDR1 and CDR2 from the germline V gene are MNHEY and SMNVEV (reference sequence). J gave up 3 bases and V 2 bases, and 9 bases lay outside the gene matches. In nucleotides, the CDR3 is TGTGCCAGCAGTTTAAGGGGACAGGGGAACGGGTACACTGAAGCTTTCTTT. This gives the protein CASSLRGQGNGYTEAFF.

CDR3 region: CASSGQGHVEAFF. As DNA, the CDR3 is TGTGCCAGCTCGGGACAGGGACACGTCGAAGCTTTCTTT. The chain has TRBV18 and TRBJ1-1, with 9 bases fitting TRBD1. V trimming: 6 bases; J trimming: 8 bases; junction bases outside the gene matches: 7. Germline loops: CDR1 KGHSH, CDR2 LQKENI. The CDR3 length is 13 residues.

The CDR3 region has the DNA TGCGCCAGCAGCTTGGGACAGGTCCAGGAGACCCAGTACTTC. Translating gives CASSLGQVQETQYF. The J gene is TRBJ2-5, the V gene TRBV5-1; possible D gene TRBD1, 6 bases. CDR1 SGHRS and CDR2 YFSETQ come from the germline V gene. CDR3 size: 14 residues. Trimming removed 0 bases at V and 5 bases at J, with 11 bases between.

This chain links TRBV20-1 with TRBJ2-3; no clear D gene. This CDR3 is built from 10 residues. The V and J ends lost 7 bases and 2 bases respectively, with 4 bases between them. The V gene's germline CDR1 is DFQATT and CDR2 SNEGSKA (reference sequence). The CDR3 DNA reads TGCAGTGGGGACACAGATACGCAGTATTTT. Translating gives CSGDTDTQYF.

This chain joins TRBV6-1 and TRBJ1-1, with D possibly matching TRBD1 (5 bases). The CDR3 is made up of 15 amino acids. The V gene lost 1 base and the J gene lost 8 bases, with 17 bases spanning the gap. The germline CDR1 and CDR2 sequences are MNHNS and SASEGT. CDR3 nucleotide sequence: TGTGCCAGCAGTGAAGTGACCTGGGGGGATTGGGAAGCTTTCTTT. Translating it yields CASSEVTWGDWEAFF.

The chain has TRBV7-2 and TRBJ1-6; TRBD1 is a possible D gene (5 bases). The CDR3 has 15 residues. Trimming took 6 bases from V and 10 from J, leaving 19 bases between them. Germline assignment: CDR1 SGHTA and CDR2 FQGNSA. The chain's CDR3 is CASRIQSGQGSPLHF. CDR3 in DNA: TGTGCCAGCAGAATCCAGTCAGGGCAGGGATCACCCCTCCACTTT.

This clone has only one observation. This chain links TRBV6-5 with TRBJ2-3, with D perhaps given as TRBD1 or TRBD2 (6 bases each). CDR1 MNHEY and CDR2 SVGAGI come from the germline V gene. The V gene lost 6 bases and the J gene lost 2 bases, with 15 bases spanning the gap. This CDR3 contains 15 residues. CDR3 in DNA: TGTGCCAGCAGCTCCCCCGCGGGACACACAGATACGCAGTATTTT. Amino acids: CASSSPAGHTDTQYF.

The chain carries TRBV28 and TRBJ1-2, with D uncertain. Germline V gives CDR1 MDHEN, CDR2 SYDVKM. V shed 5 bases and J shed 7 bases, with 14 bases lying between them. This CDR3 is built from 13 residues. CDR3 region: CASSPGLTLGYTF. CDR3 coding DNA: TGTGCCAGCAGTCCGGGCCTCACCCTTGGCTACACCTTC.

CDR3 DNA: TGTGCCAGCAGGACAGGGGGCGAGGGCTACACCTTC. Translation gives CASRTGGEGYTF. This chain links TRBV28 with TRBJ1-2; TRBD1 matches 10 bases. Germline V gives CDR1 MDHEN, CDR2 SYDVKM. This CDR3 has 12 amino acids. V was clipped by 6 bases and J by 8 bases; unmatched bases: 3.

This rearrangement joins TRBV6-5 to TRBJ1-5; 9 bases map to TRBD1. The CDR3 is 14 amino acids. The J segment lost 1 base and the V segment lost 10 bases, leaving 5 bases of the junction unmatched. Germline V gene data show CDR1 as MNHEY and CDR2 as SVGAGI. The CDR3, as DNA: TGTGCCACGCTGGACAGGGGCAGCAATCAGCCCCAGCATTTT. It codes for CATLDRGSNQPQHF.

V usage is TRBV6-5 and J usage is TRBJ1-1; 8 nucleotides match TRBD1. This CDR3 contains 14 residues. Losses at the gene ends were 5 bases for V and 5 bases for J; bases not matched to a gene: 7. The V gene's germline CDR1 is MNHEY and CDR2 SVGAGI. CDR3 residues: CASSLSGGFTEAFF. The CDR3 DNA follows: TGTGCCAGCAGTCTTTCAGGGGGCTTTACTGAAGCTTTCTTT.

The rearrangement links TRBV5-1 to TRBJ1-1, with D unclear. CDR3 size: 11 residues. CDR1 is SGHRS, CDR2 YFSETQ, per germline. The V end was cut by 4 bases, the J end by 6 bases, with 7 bases between. The CDR3 DNA sequence: TGCGCCAGCAGCGCCTATTCTGAAGCTTTCTTT. Its translation is CASSAYSEAFF.